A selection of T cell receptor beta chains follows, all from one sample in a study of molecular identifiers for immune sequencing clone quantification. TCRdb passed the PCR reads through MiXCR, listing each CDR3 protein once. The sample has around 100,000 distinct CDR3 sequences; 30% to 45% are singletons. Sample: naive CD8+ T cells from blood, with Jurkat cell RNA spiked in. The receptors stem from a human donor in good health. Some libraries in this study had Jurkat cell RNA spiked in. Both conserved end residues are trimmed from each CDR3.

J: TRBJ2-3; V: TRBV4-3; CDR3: ASSHYGQDADTQY
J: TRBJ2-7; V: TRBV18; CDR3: ASSPPTYEQY
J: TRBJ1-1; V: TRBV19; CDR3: ASSWGNTEAF
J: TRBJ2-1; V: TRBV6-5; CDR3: ATGTSSYNEQF
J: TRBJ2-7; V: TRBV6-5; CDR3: ASHPTANLWEQY
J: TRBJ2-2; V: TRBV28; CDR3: ASNPYNTGEPF
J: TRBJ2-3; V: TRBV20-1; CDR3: SAGVITTDTQY
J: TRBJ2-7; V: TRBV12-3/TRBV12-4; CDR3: ASSLQGPMDEQY
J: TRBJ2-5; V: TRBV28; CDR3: ASSPGLDQETQY
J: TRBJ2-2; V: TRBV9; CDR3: ASSVGRGTGELF
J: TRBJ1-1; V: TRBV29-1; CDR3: SVSQGNTEAF
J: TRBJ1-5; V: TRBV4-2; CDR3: ASSQGRTGGNQPQH
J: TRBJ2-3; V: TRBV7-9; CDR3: AGSLLLSGGTDTQY
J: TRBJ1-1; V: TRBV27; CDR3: ASSLGREAF
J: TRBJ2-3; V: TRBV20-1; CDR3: SARTSGRFADTQY
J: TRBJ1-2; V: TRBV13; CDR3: ASSPGGGQTL